This TCR beta chain was captured by sequencing in a study of T cells expressing NK-cell markers (dated by TCRdb to 2020 to 2021). As for the study more broadly: Three sorted T-cell subsets (CD3+CD56+NKG2C+, CD3+CD56+NKG2C- and CD3+CD56-NKG2C+) from 8 or 9 donors had their TCR beta-chain repertoires profiled. Seven of the eight sequenced donors were HCMV-seropositive and one was HCMV-seronegative. Randomly selected healthy volunteers, three men and five women, were used as the eight sequenced donors. Sequencing of the libraries produced 2 x 150 bp reads on Illumina HiSeq 2000/2500, MiSeq or NextSeq.

As to this clonotype: This receptor's antigen is unknown.

To determine HCMV serostatus, a commercial ELISA kit was used to detect HCMV-specific IgG in serum. Ficoll density gradient centrifugation was used to isolate peripheral blood mononuclear cells from blood. The run used an Illumina HiSeq 2000. The TCR beta cDNA libraries were made using 5'RACE template switching, a step that added both a universal primer site and unique molecular identifiers. cDNA synthesis was primed from the TCR beta constant segment, followed by two successive PCR amplification steps. From the authors' description of their analysis: MIGEC was used to demultiplex reads and group reads by UMI, and MiTCR was used to assemble and quantify clonotypes. To exclude erroneous sequences, only TCR cDNA sequences supported by at least two reads were retained. Downstream repertoire analysis used the tcR package, and clonotypes were matched across fractions by CDR3 nucleotide sequence plus V segment. VDJmatch was used to annotate antigen specificity against VDJdb, with one amino acid substitution in CDR3 allowed. After reprocessing by TCRdb, each CDR3 protein sequence is one entry, and no DNA is given. The V and J calls were not made by the authors but by TCRdb's processing. The sample's table lists a count of 550,000 to 600,000 distinct CDR3 sequences. Around 3.3% of the sample is held by the ten biggest clonotypes.

General findings and caveats noted by the study authors: For over five donors, the dominant CD3+CD56+NKG2C+ clonotypes were among the top 10 CD8+ clonotypes and accounted for about 1.0-7.0% of CD8+ T cells. Those dominant clonotypes were again the most abundant among CD3+CD56-NKG2C+ cells in a handful of donors, at about 28.3-65%. Whether the expanded NKG2C-expressing T cell clones were specific for HCMV antigens was left unclear.

The receptor was isolated from a man aged 18 to 35 in good health. Donor details come from another sample of the same person, matched by shared clones. The sequenced sample consisted of blood T cells: a sorted CD56 or NKG2C T cell subset, CD4+ or CD8+ T cells, or bulk PBMC T cells (not recorded which).

The CDR3 region reads CASKPGTGGGNSPLHF. Recombination joined TRBV12-3 or TRBV12-4 with TRBJ1-6; there is no DNA to check the TCRdb D call of TRBD1. From cysteine to phenylalanine, the CDR3 is 16 amino acids long. DNA is not recorded here.